The 7 T cell receptor beta chains below were found in one sample sequenced in a study of T cell responses to AZD1222 COVID-19 vaccine. The data were produced by immunoSEQ multiplex PCR, yet TCRdb's version contains in-frame clones alone and is incomplete. The repertoire holds around 100,000 clones, with approximately 87% as singletons. Sequences were derived from peripheral blood, sampled on day 0 of AZD1222 vaccination. All receptors derive from an adult in good health.

V usage is TRBV2 and J usage is TRBJ2-3, with D hard to call. This CDR3 region has 15 residues. Germline assignment: CDR1 SNHLY and CDR2 FYNNEI. Trimming cost V 1 base and J 2 bases, with 10 bases left between them. CDR3 loop: CASSEEWSNTDTQYF. In nucleotides, the CDR3 is TGTGCCAGCAGTGAAGAATGGAGCAACACAGATACGCAGTATTTT.

This clone was counted at least ten times. The rearrangement uses TRBV7-8 and TRBJ1-2, with TRBD1 identical over 7 bases. This CDR3 is 16 amino acids long. Looked up from germline, CDR1 is SGHVS and CDR2 is FQNEAQ. J was trimmed by 2 bases and V by 5 bases; bases with no gene match: 11. The CDR3 loop is CASSPRSGTVNYGYTF. The CDR3 DNA reads TGTGCCAGCAGCCCGAGGAGTGGGACAGTGAACTATGGCTACACCTTC. The variable domain in full, with the rest retrieved from reference TRBV7-8 and TRBJ1-2, is GAGVSQSPRYKVAKRGQDVALRCDPISGHVSLFWYQQALGQGPEFLTYFQNEAQLDKSGLPSDRFFAERPEGSVSTLKIQRTQQEDSAVYLCASSPRSGTVNYGYTFGSGTRLTVV.

The rearrangement links TRBV5-1 to TRBJ1-2, with 8 nucleotides matching TRBD1. This CDR3 spans 15 amino acids. V was pared by 4 bases and J by 3 bases, with 8 bases of the junction left unmatched. Germline CDR1 reads SGHRS; CDR2 reads YFSETQ. CDR3 in DNA: TGCGCCAGCAGCCCACGGACAGGGCTTCACTATGGCTACACCTTC. Its translation: CASSPRTGLHYGYTF.

V gene TRBV5-4 combines with J gene TRBJ2-5, with a weak D call TRBD2 (5 bases). Germline lookup yields CDR1 SGHNT and CDR2 YYREEE (reference sequence). Trimming shortened V by 3 bases and J by 3 bases, and 12 bases separated the two germline ends. This CDR3 contains 14 residues. The CDR3 loop is CASSSGIAEETQYF. The CDR3, as DNA: TGTGCCAGCAGCTCCGGGATCGCCGAAGAGACCCAGTACTTC.

This chain links TRBV5-1 with TRBJ1-6, with 7 nucleotides matching TRBD1. Germline-derived CDR1 and CDR2 are SGHRS and YFSETQ. Unmatched junction bases numbered 5, after V lost 3 bases and J lost 8 bases. The CDR3 contains 14 residues. Here the CDR3 reads CASSSGQNDSPLHF. The CDR3 coding sequence is TGCGCCAGCAGCTCGGGACAGAACGATTCACCCCTCCACTTT.

The gene calls are TRBV18 and TRBJ1-2, with D maybe TRBD1 (5 bases). With 5 bases removed from V and 0 bases from J, the gap between germline ends came to 13 bases. Germline V gives CDR1 KGHSH, CDR2 LQKENI. This CDR3 contains 15 residues. In nucleotides, the CDR3 is TGTGCCAGCTCAGCCCAGACAGCTACTAACTATGGCTACACCTTC. This sequence encodes CASSAQTATNYGYTF.

This chain links TRBV5-1 with TRBJ1-1; no firm D call. CDR1 and CDR2 from the germline V gene are SGHRS and YFSETQ. The V end lost 3 bases, the J end lost 5 bases, and 11 bases lay between the germline ends. This CDR3 comprises 13 residues. The chain's CDR3 is CASSSLLETEAFF. DNA for the CDR3: TGCGCCAGCAGCTCTCTTTTGGAGACTGAAGCTTTCTTT. The full variable domain, in which reference TRBV5-1 and TRBJ1-1 provide the parts outside the CDR3, is KAGVTQTPRYLIKTRGQQVTLSCSPISGHRSVSWYQQTPGQGLQFLFEYFSETQRNKGNFPGRFSGRQFSNSRSEMNVSTLELGDSALYLCASSSLLETEAFFGQGTRLTVV.